This passage covers 24 T cell receptor beta chains from one sample sequenced in a study of shared clonotypes between healthy human individuals. The assay was immunoSEQ multiplex PCR, and TCRdb's table has in-frame clones only and misses some. The table lists roughly 1,500,000 clones, 95% to 99% of them singletons. Sample: naive CD4+ T cells sorted from blood. The subset was: CD45RA+ positively selected. Receptor source: a man aged 25 to 40 in good health.

As concerns this clone: This specimen includes other DNA sequences encoding the same CDR3. The chain joins TRBV18 to TRBJ2-7; D possibly uses TRBD1 or TRBD2 (5 bases each). V lost 3 bases, J lost 1 base, and 13 bases lay in between. Germline values: CDR1 KGHSH, CDR2 LQKENI. CDR3 length: 15 residues. CDR3 in amino acids: CASSPPGRSSYEQYF. The DNA for the CDR3 is TGTGCCAGCTCACCCCCGGGACGGTCGTCCTACGAGCAGTACTTC.

The chain uses TRBV9 and TRBJ2-2; D not certain. The V gene lost 3 bases and the J gene lost 6 bases, with 12 bases spanning the gap. The CDR3 has 14 amino acids. Germline V gene data show CDR1 as SGDLS and CDR2 as YYNGEE. CDR3 sequence: CASSAGFEAGELFF. The DNA of the CDR3 is TGTGCCAGCAGCGCAGGCTTCGAAGCCGGGGAGCTGTTTTTT.

About this clone itself: At the DNA level, this CDR3 is encoded by other sequences in the same sample as well. The V gene is TRBV28, the J gene TRBJ2-3; TRBD1 matches 8 bases. Per germline, CDR1 MDHEN and CDR2 SYDVKM. This CDR3 is built from 14 residues. V shed 6 bases, J shed 1 base, and the junction held 3 bases outside the gene matches. CDR3 bases: TGTGCCAGCAGCCTGGGACAGGGCACAGATACGCAGTATTTT. Translating it yields CASSLGQGTDTQYF.

The V call is TRBV9, the J call TRBJ2-5; 9 bases agree with TRBD1. Germline V CDR1 and CDR2: SGDLS, YYNGEE. After removal of 0 bases from V and 5 bases from J, the junction contained 5 bases not matched to a gene. The CDR3 runs 15 residues. The chain's CDR3 is CASSVDTGGAETQYF. CDR3 nucleotide sequence: TGTGCCAGCAGCGTAGATACAGGGGGCGCTGAGACCCAGTACTTC.

The CDR3 DNA is TGTGCCAGCAGTGCCGGGACTAGCGAAGAGACCCAGTACTTC. Amino acid sequence: CASSAGTSEETQYF. The V gene is TRBV28, the J gene TRBJ2-5; the match to TRBD2 covers 10 bases. CDR1 and CDR2 from the germline V gene are MDHEN and SYDVKM. The CDR3 totals 14 residues. Trimming took 5 bases from V and 3 from J; bases not matched to a gene: 3. The full variable domain, with the rest looked up from reference TRBV28 and TRBJ2-5, is DVKVTQSSRYLVKRTGEKVFLECVQDMDHENMFWYRQDPGLGLRLIYFSYDVKMKEKGDIPEGYSVSREKKERFSLILESASTNQTSMYLCASSAGTSEETQYFGPGTRLLVL.

In DNA, the CDR3 is TGTGCCAGCTCACCCCAGGTTGCGGGAGTCTACAATGAGCAGTTCTTC. Residues: CASSPQVAGVYNEQFF. This chain joins TRBV18 and TRBJ2-1, with TRBD2 matching over 7 bases. The V gene's germline CDR1 is KGHSH and CDR2 LQKENI. The CDR3 spans 16 residues. Trimming cost V 3 bases and J 3 bases; bases outside gene matches: 8.

V gene TRBV5-1 combines with J gene TRBJ2-2, with D possibly TRBD1 on 6 matching bases. The V gene's germline CDR1 is SGHRS and CDR2 YFSETQ. V was pared by 4 bases and J by 2 bases, with 18 bases between. There are 17 residues in the CDR3. The CDR3 loop is CASSPAVRGSNTGELFF. CDR3 bases: TGCGCCAGCAGCCCGGCCGTGAGGGGGAGTAACACCGGGGAGCTGTTTTTT.

For this clone: Other DNA sequences in the same sample also yield this CDR3. This chain joins TRBV7-8 and TRBJ2-7; no firm D call. Germline-derived CDR1 and CDR2 are SGHVS and FQNEAQ. With 1 base removed from V and 6 bases from J, the gap between germline ends came to 4 bases. The CDR3 runs to 11 residues. Here the CDR3 DNA reads TGTGCCAGCAGCTTAGGACGCGAGCAGTACTTC. Encoded protein: CASSLGREQYF.

The J gene is TRBJ1-4, the V gene TRBV28, with 11 bases matching TRBD1. CDR3 size: 15 residues. The V gene end was trimmed by 5 bases and the J gene end by 7 bases; junction bases not matched to a gene: 6. Germline CDR1 reads MDHEN; CDR2 reads SYDVKM. CDR3 sequence (DNA): TGTGCCAGCAGTCTAGGTGGGACAGGGGGTGAAAAACTGTTTTTT. It encodes CASSLGGTGGEKLFF.

The chain carries TRBV11-2 and TRBJ1-1, with a weak D call TRBD1 (5 bases). The V end lost 3 bases, the J end lost 5 bases, and 10 bases lay between the germline ends. The CDR3 covers 13 residues. Germline-derived CDR1 and CDR2 are SGHAT and FQNNGV. Here the CDR3 reads CASSFSRQTEAFF. The DNA for the CDR3 is TGTGCCAGCAGCTTCTCCCGACAGACTGAAGCTTTCTTT.

The chain has TRBV14 and TRBJ1-1; D is uncertain. The germline V and J ends were trimmed by 0 bases and 1 base, with 18 bases remaining between them. CDR3 length equals 18 residues. The germline V gene has CDR1 SGHDN and CDR2 FVKESK. CDR3 sequence: CASSQDRQALGRNTEAFF. CDR3 sequence (DNA): TGTGCCAGCAGCCAAGATCGGCAGGCCCTAGGGAGGAACACTGAAGCTTTCTTT.

The rearrangement links TRBV28 to TRBJ2-7, with 8 bases matching TRBD2. V dropped 6 bases and J dropped 2; count of bases not matched to a gene: 9. Germline V gene data show CDR1 as MDHEN and CDR2 as SYDVKM. The CDR3 is 15 residues long. DNA of the CDR3: TGTGCCAGCAGGCCTAGCGGGCCGAAAGCCTACGAGCAGTACTTC. Encoded protein: CASRPSGPKAYEQYF.

This chain uses TRBV7-8 with TRBJ1-3; D call uncertain. V lost 2 bases and J 0 bases, leaving 11 bases between the germline ends. The germline CDR1 and CDR2 sequences are SGHVS and FQNEAQ. The CDR3 consists of 16 residues. CDR3 loop: CASSLKNGPSGNTIYF. The CDR3 nucleotides are TGTGCCAGCAGCTTAAAAAACGGACCCTCTGGAAACACCATATATTTT.

As regards this clone: Additional DNA sequences in this sample encode the identical CDR3. This chain links TRBV6-5 with TRBJ1-3, with D possibly being TRBD1 (6 bases). Germline V CDR1 and CDR2: MNHEY, SVGAGI. The CDR3 runs to 16 residues. V gave up 0 bases and J gave up 0 bases, with 9 bases separating them. CDR3 protein: CASSYSTGNSGNTIYF. CDR3 in DNA: TGTGCCAGCAGTTACTCGACAGGAAACTCTGGAAACACCATATATTTT.

The chain employs TRBV7-2 and TRBJ2-7; 10 nucleotides match TRBD1. The CDR3 consists of 14 residues. From germline, CDR1 is SGHTA and CDR2 FQGNSA. The junction had 5 bases not matched to a gene; V was cut back by 5 bases and J by 4 bases. The CDR3 region is CASSVRDRGYEQYF. The CDR3 coding sequence is TGTGCCAGCAGCGTCCGGGACAGGGGTTACGAGCAGTACTTC.

V usage is TRBV11-2 and J usage is TRBJ1-1; possible D gene TRBD1, 5 bases. Germline lookup yields CDR1 SGHAT and CDR2 FQNNGV. CDR3 size: 16 residues. Trimming took off 0 bases at V and 0 bases at J, with 11 bases between the two ends. This CDR3 is CASSLEVTGVNTEAFF. Here the CDR3 DNA reads TGTGCCAGCAGCTTAGAGGTTACGGGGGTGAACACTGAAGCTTTCTTT.

DNA of the CDR3: TGTGCCAGCAGCTTGCTTGTGGGCTCAGATACGCAGTATTTT. It encodes CASSLLVGSDTQYF. This chain joins TRBV5-6 and TRBJ2-3; D uncertain. Trimming removed 1 base from V and 4 bases from J, with 10 bases in between. CDR3 size: 14 residues. Germline CDR1 is SGHDT and CDR2 is YYEEEE.

The chain is built from TRBV27 and TRBJ2-1, with 9 bases lining up with TRBD2. Trimming at V came to 6 bases and at J to 8 bases, leaving 5 bases not matched to a gene. The V gene's germline CDR1 is MNHEY and CDR2 SMNVEV (reference sequence). The CDR3 length is 13 residues. This CDR3 is CASRASGNHEQFF. CDR3 sequence (DNA): TGTGCCAGCAGGGCTAGCGGGAATCATGAGCAGTTCTTC.

V and J are TRBV5-1 and TRBJ2-1; no definite D call. Trimming shortened V by 4 bases and J by 8 bases, and 16 bases separated the two germline ends. CDR1 is SGHRS, CDR2 YFSETQ, per germline. The CDR3 is made up of 14 amino acids. CDR3 sequence: CASSISLLEDEQFF. CDR3 sequence (DNA): TGCGCCAGCAGCATTTCCCTCCTAGAGGATGAGCAGTTCTTC.

This chain connects TRBV20-1 to TRBJ2-1; unclear D gene. Trimming took off 7 bases at V and 1 base at J, with 5 bases between the two ends. CDR3 length: 11 residues. Germline-derived CDR1 and CDR2 are DFQATT and SNEGSKA (reference sequence). CDR3 nucleotide sequence: TGCAGTGTCGGGTCCTACAATGAGCAGTTCTTC. This codes for CSVGSYNEQFF.

The J gene is TRBJ2-2, the V gene TRBV2; D unclear. The CDR3 contains 13 residues. The V end was cut by 6 bases, the J end by 9 bases, with 14 bases between. CDR1 and CDR2 (germline): SNHLY, FYNNEI. The CDR3 here is CASSPSVARELFF. The DNA for the CDR3 is TGTGCCAGCAGCCCGTCCGTTGCCCGGGAGCTGTTTTTT. Supplemented by reference TRBV2 and TRBJ2-2, the full variable domain reads EPEVTQTPSHQVTQMGQEVILRCVPISNHLYFYWYRQILGQKVEFLVSFYNNEISEKSEIFDDQFSVERPDGSNFTLKIRSTKLEDSAMYFCASSPSVARELFFGEGSRLTVL.

The chain joins TRBV2 to TRBJ2-5; TRBD1 matches at 7 bases. Losses at the gene ends were 7 bases for V and 2 bases for J; bases not matched to a gene: 4. Germline lookup yields CDR1 SNHLY and CDR2 FYNNEI. The CDR3 has 13 residues. The CDR3 sequence is CASTRDRQETQYF. The CDR3 nucleotides read TGTGCCAGCACTAGGGACAGACAAGAGACCCAGTACTTC.

The V call is TRBV29-1, the J call TRBJ2-3, with no clear D. Trimming cost V 5 bases and J 2 bases, with 11 bases left between them. The CDR3 covers 13 residues. Germline CDR1 SQVTM, CDR2 ANQGSEA. CDR3 DNA sequence: TGCAGCGTTTGGGTCACCCACACAGATACGCAGTATTTT. Its translation is CSVWVTHTDTQYF.

The chain links TRBV27 to TRBJ1-5; the match to TRBD1 covers 7 bases. The germline CDR1 and CDR2 sequences are MNHEY and SMNVEV (reference sequence). CDR3 size: 12 residues. The trim removed 8 bases at V and 5 bases at J, leaving 3 bases unmatched. CDR3 loop: CASATGYQPQHF. Written as DNA, the CDR3 is TGTGCCAGCGCGACAGGGTATCAGCCCCAGCATTTT.